This note documents a single T cell receptor (beta chain) sequence. Antigen unknown. Likely unrecorded immune exposures existed in these nominally healthy donors. CDR3 length: 15 residues. Germline V gene data show CDR1 as LNHDA and CDR2 as SQIVND (reference sequence). Losses at the gene ends were 5 bases for V and 6 bases for J; bases not matched to a gene: 5. The PCR was carried out with 60 Vbeta primers and 13 Jbeta primers. Libraries were prepared by immunoSEQ multiplex PCR; TCRdb keeps only in-frame clonotypes and omits some of them. Among more than 95,000 clones listed, about 16% were seen once. This specimen comes from a study of cytomegalovirus exposure and HLA in healthy donors. Study conclusions and caveats: Most of the TCR beta V segments (in an earlier analysis) were productive either about 87% or about 30% of the time.

The chain joins TRBV19 to TRBJ1-5, with 12 bases lining up with TRBD1. This receptor was identified in a female donor in good health and CMV-seronegative. Sequenced material: PBMCs. CDR3 region: CASSGDRGRGQPQHF. CDR3 DNA: TGTGCCAGTAGTGGGGACAGGGGGCGAGGTCAGCCCCAGCATTTT.